A single sample is the source of the 28 T cell receptor beta chains below, sequenced in a study of blood T cell repertoires in COVID-19. TCRdb's table, derived via immunoSEQ multiplex PCR, lists solely in-frame clones and lacks some. The sample consists of 250,000 to 400,000 clones, 85% to 90% of them appearing once. The sample comprised peripheral blood. These receptors all stem from a woman in her twenties or thirties with COVID-19, enrolled during active disease.

The genes are TRBV11-3 and TRBJ2-5; TRBD1 matches 8 bases. Germline loops: CDR1 SGHNT, CDR2 YENEEA. The CDR3 is 16 amino acids. Trimming took 1 base from V and 1 from J; bases not matched to a gene: 5. The CDR3 reads CASSLGTGGFQETQYF. The CDR3 bases are TGTGCCAGCAGCTTAGGTACAGGGGGGTTCCAAGAGACCCAGTACTTC.

The rearrangement links TRBV2 to TRBJ1-3; no clear D. The V end lost 5 bases, the J end lost 7 bases, and 9 bases lay between the germline ends. Germline loops: CDR1 SNHLY, CDR2 FYNNEI. This CDR3 is built from 12 residues. The CDR3 sequence: CASSRETNTIYF. CDR3 nucleotides: TGTGCCAGCAGTCGGGAGACCAACACCATATATTTT.

The gene calls are TRBV19 and TRBJ2-3, with 14 bases matching TRBD2. The CDR3 runs 16 residues. With 4 bases clipped from V and 4 bases from J, the junction kept 4 bases outside the gene matches. CDR1 is LNHDA, CDR2 SQIVND, per germline (reference sequence). The DNA of the CDR3 is TGTGCCAGTAGTACTGGGACTAGCGGGAGCGCAGATACGCAGTATTTT. It translates to CASSTGTSGSADTQYF.

The J gene is TRBJ2-1, the V gene TRBV6-5, with 10 bases lining up with TRBD2. Losses at the gene ends were 6 bases for V and 13 bases for J; bases not matched to a gene: 9. The V gene's germline CDR1 is MNHEY and CDR2 SVGAGI. The CDR3 has 13 residues. CDR3 DNA: TGTGCCAGCAGCCCGGCGCTAGCGGGAGTTCAGTTCTTC. It is translated as CASSPALAGVQFF.

V usage is TRBV5-4 and J usage is TRBJ1-6, with 7 bases aligning to TRBD1. J lost 11 bases, V lost 4 bases, and 9 bases had no gene match. Germline CDR1 is SGHNT and CDR2 is YYREEE (reference sequence). This CDR3 comprises 14 residues. The CDR3 DNA follows: TGTGCCAGCAGCCTGACAGGGTACGGGACACCCCTCCACTTT. Its protein is CASSLTGYGTPLHF.

This chain joins TRBV7-9 and TRBJ2-1, with D possibly being TRBD2 (5 bases). Between the trimmed V and J ends, which lost 4 bases and 7 bases, there was a span of 14 bases. The CDR3 runs to 14 residues. Germline CDR1 reads SEHNR; CDR2 reads FQNEAQ (reference sequence). CDR3 region: CASSSRRSSNEQFF. The DNA for the CDR3 is TGTGCCAGCAGCTCCCGGAGGTCGAGTAATGAGCAGTTCTTC.

The chain combines TRBV29-1 with TRBJ1-4; D gene uncertain. Germline CDR1 SQVTM, CDR2 ANQGSEA. The CDR3 is 15 residues long. Trimming took 4 bases from V and 5 from J, leaving 17 bases between them. DNA of the CDR3: TGCAGCGTTGGGGCCGACCCGGCGGGAAATGAAAAACTGTTTTTT. This sequence encodes CSVGADPAGNEKLFF.

CDR3 protein: CASSLSAGQFNYGYTF. The CDR3, as DNA: TGTGCCAGCAGTTTATCCGCGGGTCAGTTTAACTATGGCTACACCTTC. J is TRBJ1-2 and V is TRBV27; the D is unclear. Trimming left V 0 bases short and J 1 base short, with 12 bases between. Germline values: CDR1 MNHEY, CDR2 SMNVEV (reference sequence). The CDR3 sequence is 16 residues long.

V and J are TRBV6-5 and TRBJ1-5; tentative D call: TRBD1 (5 bases). Trimming removed 6 bases at V and 7 bases at J, with 16 bases between. CDR3 size: 14 residues. CDR1 and CDR2 from the germline V gene are MNHEY and SVGAGI. CDR3 nucleotide sequence: TGTGCCAGCAGGCTTCAGGGTTATGGGCAGCCCCAGCATTTT. This gives the protein CASRLQGYGQPQHF.

V usage is TRBV18 and J usage is TRBJ1-4; D is undetermined. Germline loops: CDR1 KGHSH, CDR2 LQKENI. This CDR3 is 14 amino acids long. Trimming stripped 3 bases from V and 0 bases from J, with 5 bases between. CDR3 protein: CASSPRTTNEKLFF. CDR3 nucleotides: TGTGCCAGCTCACCGAGGACAACTAATGAAAAACTGTTTTTT.

CDR3 amino acids: CASSPPTTGGSEQFF. In DNA, the CDR3 is TGTGCCAGCTCACCTCCGACTACGGGAGGTAGTGAGCAGTTCTTC. The chain uses TRBV18 and TRBJ2-1; 7 bases align to TRBD2. V lost 3 bases, J lost 9 bases, and 11 bases stayed unmatched. Germline CDR1 KGHSH, CDR2 LQKENI. This CDR3 comprises 15 residues. The full variable domain, in which reference TRBV18 and TRBJ2-1 provide the parts outside the CDR3, is NAGVMQNPRHLVRRRGQEARLRCSPMKGHSHVYWYRQLPEEGLKFMVYLQKENIIDESGMPKERFSAEFPKEGPSILRIQQVVRGDSAAYFCASSPPTTGGSEQFFGPGTRLTVL.

The chain uses TRBV29-1 and TRBJ2-1; the match to TRBD2 covers 15 bases. Losses at the gene ends were 3 bases for V and 8 bases for J; bases not matched to a gene: 5. CDR1 and CDR2 (germline): SQVTM, ANQGSEA. The CDR3 totals 15 residues. The CDR3 bases are TGCAGCGTTGACGGGACTAGCGGGAGGACGTATGAGCAGTTCTTC. Amino acid sequence: CSVDGTSGRTYEQFF.

V usage is TRBV5-1 and J usage is TRBJ1-2; TRBD1 is a possible D gene (6 bases). The germline CDR1 and CDR2 sequences are SGHRS and YFSETQ. The CDR3 sequence is 14 residues long. Trimming stripped 4 bases from V and 8 bases from J, with 18 bases between. The CDR3 spells CASSVTQGMGGYTF. The CDR3 nucleotides read TGCGCCAGCAGCGTTACACAGGGAATGGGGGGCTACACCTTC.

The chain employs TRBV5-1 and TRBJ1-2, with D tentatively TRBD1 (6 bases). Trimming removed 0 bases from V and 5 bases from J, with 11 bases in between. The CDR3 has 14 residues. The V gene's germline CDR1 is SGHRS and CDR2 YFSETQ. CDR3 coding DNA: TGCGCCAGCAGCTTGGTGTCAGGGGAGTATGGCTACACCTTC. This codes for CASSLVSGEYGYTF. Based on the CDR3 plus reference TRBV5-1 and TRBJ1-2, the full variable domain is KAGVTQTPRYLIKTRGQQVTLSCSPISGHRSVSWYQQTPGQGLQFLFEYFSETQRNKGNFPGRFSGRQFSNSRSEMNVSTLELGDSALYLCASSLVSGEYGYTFGSGTRLTVV.

The rearrangement joins TRBV6-6 to TRBJ2-1; TRBD2 aligns across 14 bases. Trimming cost V 5 bases and J 3 bases; bases outside gene matches: 12. CDR1 is MNHNY, CDR2 SVGAGI, per germline (reference sequence). This CDR3 has 19 amino acids. In DNA, the CDR3 is TGTGCCAGCAGTCGAAGGCCGGGACTAGCGGGAGTTGGCTACAATGAGCAGTTCTTC. Its translation: CASSRRPGLAGVGYNEQFF.

The chain couples TRBV2 to TRBJ2-7; 9 nucleotides agree with TRBD1. With V trimmed by 6 bases and J by 2 bases, 8 bases remained unmatched. CDR3 size: 15 residues. Germline lookup yields CDR1 SNHLY and CDR2 FYNNEI. The CDR3 bases are TGTGCCAGCAGGTTACAGGGGGCATCCCCCTACGAGCAGTACTTC. Translated, it gives CASRLQGASPYEQYF. The entire variable domain, with the rest obtained from reference TRBV2 and TRBJ2-7, is as follows: EPEVTQTPSHQVTQMGQEVILRCVPISNHLYFYWYRQILGQKVEFLVSFYNNEISEKSEIFDDQFSVERPDGSNFTLKIRSTKLEDSAMYFCASRLQGASPYEQYFGPGTRLTVT.

The rearrangement joins TRBV20-1 to TRBJ2-7; the match to TRBD1 covers 7 bases. The CDR3 loop spans 14 amino acids. Germline V gives CDR1 DFQATT, CDR2 SNEGSKA (reference sequence). V dropped 3 bases and J dropped 1; count of bases not matched to a gene: 6. Written as DNA, the CDR3 is TGCAGTGCTAGTAAGGGGACAGTTTCCTACGAGCAGTACTTC. Translation: CSASKGTVSYEQYF.

The J gene is TRBJ2-3, the V gene TRBV28; the match to TRBD2 covers 11 bases. V lost 6 bases, J lost 3 bases, and 8 bases stayed unmatched. Germline CDR1 MDHEN, CDR2 SYDVKM. This CDR3 is built from 16 residues. The CDR3, as DNA: TGTGCCAGCAGGGATTTAGCGGGAGGGCCAACAGATACGCAGTATTTT. It is translated as CASRDLAGGPTDTQYF.

This chain connects TRBV30 to TRBJ1-6; the D is unclear. CDR1 and CDR2 (germline): GTSNPN, SVGIG (reference sequence). This CDR3 has 13 residues. Trimming took 4 bases from V and 10 from J, leaving 14 bases between them. The CDR3 coding sequence is TGTGCCTGGAAAGACAAGGGAGGATCACCCCTCCACTTT. This encodes CAWKDKGGSPLHF.

The rearrangement joins TRBV28 to TRBJ1-6; D is unresolved. The CDR3 sequence is 16 residues long. Germline loops: CDR1 MDHEN, CDR2 SYDVKM. V gave up 6 bases and J gave up 10 bases, with 22 bases separating them. The CDR3 DNA is TGTGCCAGCAGCAGCAATGGACGAGGGATAGGGTCACCCCTCCACTTT. Residues: CASSSNGRGIGSPLHF.

The chain combines TRBV30 with TRBJ2-3, with D possibly TRBD1 on 6 matching bases. Trimming shortened V by 0 bases and J by 7 bases, and 17 bases separated the two germline ends. The germline CDR1 and CDR2 sequences are GTSNPN and SVGIG (reference sequence). CDR3 size: 15 residues. The CDR3 nucleotides are TGTGCCTGGAGTGTCTTAGTGGGGGCATCGTATACGCAGTATTTT. Its translation: CAWSVLVGASYTQYF.

The chain couples TRBV5-8 to TRBJ2-5; no reliable D call. Between the trimmed V and J ends, which lost 1 base and 5 bases, there was a span of 9 bases. The germline gives CDR1 SGHTS, CDR2 YDEGEE. CDR3 length: 13 amino acids. DNA of the CDR3: TGTGCCAGCAGCTTGTTATTCCGGGAGACCCAGTACTTC. This codes for CASSLLFRETQYF.

This clone was seen a single time. The V gene is TRBV3-1 (or the pseudogene TRBV3-2), the J gene TRBJ2-7, with 11 bases identical to TRBD1. With V trimmed by 5 bases and J by 3 bases, 6 bases remained unmatched. The CDR3 has 15 residues. Germline V lookup: CDR1 LGHDT, CDR2 YNNKEL (reference sequence). CDR3 sequence (DNA): TGTGCCAGCAGCATGGGACAGGGGGTGGGCTACGAGCAGTACTTC. Translated, it gives CASSMGQGVGYEQYF.

CDR3 DNA: TGTGCCAGTAGTATCGGGACTAGCGGGATCTACGAGCAGTACTTC. Its protein product is CASSIGTSGIYEQYF. The V and J genes are TRBV19 and TRBJ2-7, with 13 bases identical to TRBD2. Germline V gene lookup returns CDR1 LNHDA and CDR2 SQIVND (reference sequence). This CDR3 has 15 amino acids. Unmatched junction bases numbered 2, after V lost 3 bases and J lost 3 bases.

This clone appeared a single time. The chain couples TRBV2 to TRBJ2-1; tentatively, D is TRBD2 (5 bases). V lost 6 bases, J lost 9 bases, and 12 bases lay in between. This CDR3 is 12 amino acids long. CDR1 SNHLY and CDR2 FYNNEI come from the germline V gene. Here the CDR3 reads CASSPRRGEQFF. CDR3 in DNA: TGTGCCAGCAGCCCACGCCGGGGTGAGCAGTTCTTC.

This clone came up once. This chain uses TRBV11-3 with TRBJ2-2; TRBD2 might be the D (6 bases). Germline CDR1 is SGHNT and CDR2 is YENEEA. Trimming cost V 4 bases and J 0 bases, with 12 bases left between them. CDR3 length: 16 amino acids. In DNA, the CDR3 is TGTGCCAGCAGCTCCCAAGCGGGCGCGAACACCGGGGAGCTGTTTTTT. It codes for CASSSQAGANTGELFF.

The chain employs TRBV30 and TRBJ2-7; 8 positions match TRBD1. The CDR3 spans 12 residues. Germline loops: CDR1 GTSNPN, CDR2 SVGIG (reference sequence). V was clipped by 4 bases and J by 4 bases; unmatched bases: 3. CDR3 DNA: TGTGCCTGGACCAGGACAGGGTACGAGCAGTACTTC. It codes for CAWTRTGYEQYF.

The gene calls are TRBV27 and TRBJ1-1; 9 bases fit TRBD1. Germline CDR1 reads MNHEY; CDR2 reads SMNVEV (reference sequence). J gave up 5 bases and V 6 bases, and 10 bases lay outside the gene matches. The CDR3 consists of 15 residues. The CDR3 DNA reads as TGTGCCAGCAGACCTTTGGGACAGGGAGGGACTGAAGCTTTCTTT. Translated: CASRPLGQGGTEAFF.